The 5 T cell receptor beta chains presented below share a single source sample, sequenced in a study of neoadjuvant anti-PD-1 for oral cavity cancer. Time point indicated: after neoadjuvant nivolumab, at surgical resection. This table comes from immunoSEQ multiplex PCR, and its TCRdb copy is limited to in-frame clones, with some not included. The table shows around 67,000 clones, with roughly nine tenths occurring only once. The starting material was PBMCs, obtained after nivolumab (anti-PD-1) treatment. These receptors were taken from a person between 35 and 79 years old with oral cavity squamous cell carcinoma.

The rearrangement joins TRBV7-9 to TRBJ2-1; 13 bases agree with TRBD2. From germline, CDR1 is SEHNR and CDR2 FQNEAQ (reference sequence). The CDR3 contains 17 residues. V shed 5 bases, J shed 9 bases, and the junction held 13 bases outside the gene matches. The CDR3 sequence is CASSPIRTSGRLREQFF. CDR3 DNA: TGTGCCAGCAGCCCGATAAGGACTAGCGGGAGATTACGTGAGCAGTTCTTC.

This chain connects TRBV11-2 to TRBJ2-1; TRBD2 agrees at 8 bases. V shed 5 bases and J 0 bases; nucleotides not matched to a gene: 9. The CDR3 sequence is 17 residues long. Germline assignment: CDR1 SGHAT and CDR2 FQNNGV. CDR3 region: CASSHGLAGGSYNEQFF. DNA of the CDR3: TGTGCCAGCAGCCACGGGTTGGCGGGGGGCTCCTACAATGAGCAGTTCTTC. Variable domain in full (rest from reference TRBV11-2 and TRBJ2-1): EAGVAQSPRYKIIEKRQSVAFWCNPISGHATLYWYQQILGQGPKLLIQFQNNGVVDDSQLPKDRFSAERLKGVDSTLKIQPAKLEDSAVYLCASSHGLAGGSYNEQFFGPGTRLTVL.

The V gene is TRBV4-1, the J gene TRBJ1-1, with TRBD1 identical over 8 bases. The CDR3 totals 14 residues. V trimming: 7 bases; J trimming: 5 bases; junction bases outside the gene matches: 9. The germline V gene encodes CDR1 MGHRA and CDR2 YSYEKL. CDR3 protein: CASMTGVIWTEAFF. DNA of the CDR3: TGCGCCAGCATGACAGGGGTGATTTGGACTGAAGCTTTCTTT.

The chain recombines TRBV7-8 with TRBJ2-3; a weak D match, TRBD2 (5 bases). Trimming took off 8 bases at V and 2 bases at J, with 11 bases between the two ends. Germline V gene sequence: CDR1 SGHVS, CDR2 FQNEAQ. The CDR3 is made up of 13 amino acids. The CDR3 DNA is TGTGCCAGCGGAGGTGTTAACACAGATACGCAGTATTTT. Translation gives CASGGVNTDTQYF.

This chain connects TRBV5-1 to TRBJ1-4; tentative D call: TRBD1 (5 bases). In germline, CDR1 is SGHRS, CDR2 YFSETQ. V lost 2 bases to trimming and J lost 3 bases, with 8 bases between them. The CDR3 has 14 residues. CDR3 in DNA: TGCGCCAGCAGCTTAGGACAACCTAATGAAAAACTGTTTTTT. It specifies CASSLGQPNEKLFF.